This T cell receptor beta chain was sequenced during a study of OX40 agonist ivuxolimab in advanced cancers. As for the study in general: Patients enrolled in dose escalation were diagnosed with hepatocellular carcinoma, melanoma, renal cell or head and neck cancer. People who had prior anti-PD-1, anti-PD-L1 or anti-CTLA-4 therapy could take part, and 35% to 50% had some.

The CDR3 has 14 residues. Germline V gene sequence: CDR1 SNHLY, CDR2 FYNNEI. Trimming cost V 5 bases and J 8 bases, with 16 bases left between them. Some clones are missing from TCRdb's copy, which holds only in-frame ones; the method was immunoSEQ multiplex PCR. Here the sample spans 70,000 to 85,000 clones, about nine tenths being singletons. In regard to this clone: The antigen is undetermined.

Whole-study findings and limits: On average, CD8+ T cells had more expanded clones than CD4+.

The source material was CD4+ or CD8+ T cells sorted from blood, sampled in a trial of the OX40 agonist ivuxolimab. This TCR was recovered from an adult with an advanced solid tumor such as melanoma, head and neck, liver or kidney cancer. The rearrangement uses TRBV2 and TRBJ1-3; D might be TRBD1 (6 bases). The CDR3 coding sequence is TGTGCCAGCAGTTACCCAGGGGCTTGGTACACCATATATTTT. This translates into CASSYPGAWYTIYF.